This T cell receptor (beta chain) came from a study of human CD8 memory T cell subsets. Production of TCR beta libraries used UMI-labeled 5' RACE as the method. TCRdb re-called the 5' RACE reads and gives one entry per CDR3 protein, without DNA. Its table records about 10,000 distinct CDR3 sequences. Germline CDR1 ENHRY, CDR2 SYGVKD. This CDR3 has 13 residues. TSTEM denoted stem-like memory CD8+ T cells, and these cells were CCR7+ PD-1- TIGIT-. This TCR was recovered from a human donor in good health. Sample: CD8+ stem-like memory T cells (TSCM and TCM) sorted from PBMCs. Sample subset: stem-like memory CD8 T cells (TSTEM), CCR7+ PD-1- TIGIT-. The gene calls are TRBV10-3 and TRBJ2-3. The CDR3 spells CAISASATDTQYF.